The text below deals with one TCR beta chain. CDR1 KGHSH and CDR2 LQKENI come from the germline V gene. V was trimmed by 6 bases and J by 4 bases, leaving 15 bases between them. The CDR3 covers 14 residues. This specimen comes from a study of OX40 agonist ivuxolimab in advanced cancers. Sequenced by immunoSEQ multiplex PCR; TCRdb stores in-frame clones only, minus some. The sample includes over 65,000 clones, about 83% of them seen just once. The sample in question was CD4+ or CD8+ T cells sorted from blood, obtained in a trial of the OX40 agonist ivuxolimab. The receptor was derived from an adult with an advanced solid tumor such as melanoma, head and neck, liver or kidney cancer. The rearrangement joins TRBV18 to TRBJ1-1; possible D gene TRBD1, 6 bases. The CDR3 reads CASSPGQFPTEAFF. The CDR3 DNA is TGTGCCAGCTCCCCCGGACAGTTTCCCACTGAAGCTTTCTTT.